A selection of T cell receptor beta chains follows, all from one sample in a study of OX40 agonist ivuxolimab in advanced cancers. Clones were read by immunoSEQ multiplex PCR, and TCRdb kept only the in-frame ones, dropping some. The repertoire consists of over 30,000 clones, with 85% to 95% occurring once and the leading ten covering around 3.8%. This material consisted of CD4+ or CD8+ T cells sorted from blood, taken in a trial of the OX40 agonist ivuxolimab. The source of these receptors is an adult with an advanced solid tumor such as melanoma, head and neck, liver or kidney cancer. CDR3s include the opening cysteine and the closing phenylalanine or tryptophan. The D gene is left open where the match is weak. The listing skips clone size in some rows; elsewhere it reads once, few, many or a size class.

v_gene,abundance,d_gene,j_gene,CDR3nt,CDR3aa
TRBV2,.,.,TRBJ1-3,TGTGCCAGCAAACAGGGCGTTTCCTCTGGAAACACCATATATTTT,CASKQGVSSGNTIYF
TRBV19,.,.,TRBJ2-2,TGTGCCAGTAGGGACTTTGCGAACACCGGGGAGCTGTTTTTT,CASRDFANTGELFF
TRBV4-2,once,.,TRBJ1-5,TGTGCCAGCAGCCTCGGGACCGCGGATCTTAGCAATCAGCCCCAGCATTTT,CASSLGTADLSNQPQHF
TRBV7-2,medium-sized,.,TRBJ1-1,TGTGCCAGCAGCCGCCAGAGCCCTTCGAGTACTGAAGCTTTCTTT,CASSRQSPSSTEAFF
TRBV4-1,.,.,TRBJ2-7,TGCGCCAGCAGCCAAGATTCGGCAAGAGCCTACGAGCAGTACTTC,CASSQDSARAYEQYF
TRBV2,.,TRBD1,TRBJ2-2,TGTGCCAGCAGTGGACAGGGACCGAACACCGGGGAGCTGTTTTTT,CASSGQGPNTGELFF
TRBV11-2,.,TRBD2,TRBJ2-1,TGTGCCAGCAGCCCCGCGGGGGGCCTCAATGAGCAGTTCTTC,CASSPAGGLNEQFF
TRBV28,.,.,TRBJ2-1,TGTGCCAGCACAGGAAACAGCAATGAGCAGTTCTTC,CASTGNSNEQFF
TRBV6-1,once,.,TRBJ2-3,TGTGCCAGCAGTCCTCGACGGACAGATACGCAGTATTTT,CASSPRRTDTQYF
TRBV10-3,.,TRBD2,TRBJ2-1,TGTGCCATCAGTGAGCGCGTGACTAGCGGGGGAAACAATGAGCAGTTCTTC,CAISERVTSGGNNEQFF
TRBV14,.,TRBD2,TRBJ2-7,TGTGCCAGCAGCCCCTTAGGGACTAGCGGGCCCTACGAGCAGTACTTC,CASSPLGTSGPYEQYF
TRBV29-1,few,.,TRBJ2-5,TGCAGCGTTGGACTCGGTATAATGGCAAGACAAGAGACCCAGTACTTC,CSVGLGIMARQETQYF
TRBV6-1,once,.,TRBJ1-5,TGTGCCAGCAGTGAAAGCTCTGGGAGGTACCAGCCCCAGCATTTT,CASSESSGRYQPQHF
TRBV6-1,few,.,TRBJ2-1,TGTGCCAGCAGAGCAATCCCCAATGAGCAGTTCTTC,CASRAIPNEQFF
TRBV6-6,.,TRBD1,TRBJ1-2,TGTGCCAGCAGGCCAACAGGGGCCTTAAACTATGGCTACACCTTC,CASRPTGALNYGYTF
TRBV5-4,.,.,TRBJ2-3,TGTGCCAGCAGGGTACAGGGTACAGATACGCAGTATTTT,CASRVQGTDTQYF
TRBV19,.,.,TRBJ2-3,TGTGCCAGTATAAGATCCGTGGCTACTAGCACAGATGCGCAGTATTTT,CASIRSVATSTDAQYF
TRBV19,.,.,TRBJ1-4,TGTGCCAGTAGTATAGGAGGCCAGTTTAATGAAAAACTGTTTTTT,CASSIGGQFNEKLFF
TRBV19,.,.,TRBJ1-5,TGTGCCAGTAGTATTTTGGGGGGCTCTGGCAATCAGCCCCAGCATTTT,CASSILGGSGNQPQHF
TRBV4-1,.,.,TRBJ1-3,TGCGCCAGCAGCCAAGAGGGAGGTTCCTTCGGAAACACCATATATTTT,CASSQEGGSFGNTIYF
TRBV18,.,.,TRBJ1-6,TGTGCCAGCTCACGCGGGCCGAGCTCCTATAATTCACCCCTCCACTTT,CASSRGPSSYNSPLHF
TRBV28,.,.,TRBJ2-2,TGTGCCAGCAGTGGGTCCGGGAGATTGGTCACCGGGGAGCTGTTTTTT,CASSGSGRLVTGELFF
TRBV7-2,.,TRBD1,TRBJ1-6,TGTGCCAGCAGCTTAGAGGGACAGGGAAATAATTCACCCCTCCACTTT,CASSLEGQGNNSPLHF
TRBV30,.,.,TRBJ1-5,TGTGCCTGGAACCGAGGTCCCAATCAGCCCCAGCATTTT,CAWNRGPNQPQHF
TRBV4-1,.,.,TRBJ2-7,TGCGCCAGCAGCCAAGGGACCCACTACGAGCAGTACTTC,CASSQGTHYEQYF
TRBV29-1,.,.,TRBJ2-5,TGCAGCGTTGTAGTGGTCAGAGGGACCCAGTACTTC,CSVVVVRGTQYF
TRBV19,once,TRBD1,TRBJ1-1,TGTGCCAGTAGTATGACAGGGGTGAACACTGAAGCTTTCTTT,CASSMTGVNTEAFF
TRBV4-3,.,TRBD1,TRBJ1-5,TGCGCCAGCAGCCAAGATACTTCAGGGGGCGTAGGACAGCCCCAGCATTTT,CASSQDTSGGVGQPQHF
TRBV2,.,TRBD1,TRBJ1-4,TGTGCCAGCTCCCGGGACAGGGATGAAAAACTGTTTTTT,CASSRDRDEKLFF
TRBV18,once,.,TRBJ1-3,TGTGCCAGCTCACCACCCGGAAACACCATATATTTT,CASSPPGNTIYF
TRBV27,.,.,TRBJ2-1,TGTGCCAGCAGTTTATTAGCAGGGAACAATGAGCAGTTCTTC,CASSLLAGNNEQFF
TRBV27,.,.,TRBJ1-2,TGTGCCAGCAGTTTATCCCCACAGGGAGACTGGGGCTACACCTTC,CASSLSPQGDWGYTF
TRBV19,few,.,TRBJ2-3,TGTGCCAGTACCGCCGGGACTCATGTCACAGATACGCAGTATTTT,CASTAGTHVTDTQYF
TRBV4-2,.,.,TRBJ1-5,TGTGCCAGCAGCCAAGAATTTTCCCAGGACAATCAGCCCCAGCATTTT,CASSQEFSQDNQPQHF
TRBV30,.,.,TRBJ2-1,TGTGCCTGGAGTGTAATAGGCCGTAGCTCCTACAATGAGCAGTTCTTC,CAWSVIGRSSYNEQFF
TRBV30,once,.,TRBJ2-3,TGTGCCTGGAGGAACGGAGGGGCAGATACGCAGTATTTT,CAWRNGGADTQYF
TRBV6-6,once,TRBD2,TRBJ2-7,TGTGCCAGCAGTCCAGGGACTACAGCACAAACCTACGAGCAGTACTTC,CASSPGTTAQTYEQYF
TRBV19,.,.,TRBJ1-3,TGTGCCAGTAGCAATCAAAGGACAGCCTCTGGAAACACCATATATTTT,CASSNQRTASGNTIYF
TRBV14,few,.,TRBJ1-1,TGTGCCAGCAGCCAAAGATTGGTCGGGTCGGAAAAAGCTTTCTTT,CASSQRLVGSEKAFF
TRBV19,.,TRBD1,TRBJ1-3,TGTGCCAGTAGTATCGTTGTGTGGGGACAGAGCTCTGGAAACACCATATATTTT,CASSIVVWGQSSGNTIYF
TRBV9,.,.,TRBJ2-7,TGTGCCAGCAGCGGCGGGGTCCCCTCCTACGAGCAGTACTTC,CASSGGVPSYEQYF
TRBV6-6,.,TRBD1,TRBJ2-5,TGTGCCAGCAGTTACCGGGACAGACAAGAGACCCAGTACTTC,CASSYRDRQETQYF
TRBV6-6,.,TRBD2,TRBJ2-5,TGTGCCAGCAGCGCCGCAGCGGGAGGGGGGCAAGAGACCCAGTACTTC,CASSAAAGGGQETQYF
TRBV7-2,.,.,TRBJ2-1,TGTGCCGGGGGGCATCGAGGGGGTGAGCAGTTCTTC,CAGGHRGGEQFF
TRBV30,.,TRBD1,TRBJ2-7,TGTGCCTGGAGCAGGGGACAGGGGTTCTACGAGCAGTACTTC,CAWSRGQGFYEQYF
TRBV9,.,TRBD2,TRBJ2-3,TGTGCCAGCAGCGTAGCTGCGGCTAGCGGAGGCACAGATACGCAGTATTTT,CASSVAAASGGTDTQYF
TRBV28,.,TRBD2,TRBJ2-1,TGTGCCAGCAGTCTAGCGGGGGGCCGATACAATGAGCAGTTCTTC,CASSLAGGRYNEQFF
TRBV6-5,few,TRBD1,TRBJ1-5,TGTGCCAGCAGTCCGGACAGGGACGGGCCCCAGCATTTT,CASSPDRDGPQHF